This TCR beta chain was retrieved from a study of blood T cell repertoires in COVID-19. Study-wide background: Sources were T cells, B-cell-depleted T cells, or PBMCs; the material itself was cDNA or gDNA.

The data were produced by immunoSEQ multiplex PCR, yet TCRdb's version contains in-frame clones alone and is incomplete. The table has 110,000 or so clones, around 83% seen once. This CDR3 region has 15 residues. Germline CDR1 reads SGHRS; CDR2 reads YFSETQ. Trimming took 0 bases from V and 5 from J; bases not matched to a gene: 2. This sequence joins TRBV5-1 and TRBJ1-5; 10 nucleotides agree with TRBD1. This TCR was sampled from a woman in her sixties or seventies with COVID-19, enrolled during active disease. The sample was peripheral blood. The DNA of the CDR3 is TGCGCCAGCAGCTTGGCGACAGGGGGCGATCAGCCCCAGCATTTT. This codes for CASSLATGGDQPQHF.